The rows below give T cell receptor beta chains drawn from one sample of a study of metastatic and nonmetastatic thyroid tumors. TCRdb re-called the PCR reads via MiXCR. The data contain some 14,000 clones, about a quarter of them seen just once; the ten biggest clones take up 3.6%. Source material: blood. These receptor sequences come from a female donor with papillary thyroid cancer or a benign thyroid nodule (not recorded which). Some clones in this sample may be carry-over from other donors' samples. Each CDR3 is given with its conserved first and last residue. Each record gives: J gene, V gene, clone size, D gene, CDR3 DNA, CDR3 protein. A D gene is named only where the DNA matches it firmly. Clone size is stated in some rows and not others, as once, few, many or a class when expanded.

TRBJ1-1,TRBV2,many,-,TGTGCCAGCGGGGGGGGGTTGAGCACTGAAGCTTTCTTT,CASGGGLSTEAFF
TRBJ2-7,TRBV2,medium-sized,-,TGTGCCAGCAATCAGGGGTACGAGCAGTACTTC,CASNQGYEQYF
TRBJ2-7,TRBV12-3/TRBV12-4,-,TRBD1,TGTGCCAGCAGGGGACAGACCACCGGGACCCCCTACGAGCAGTACTTC,CASRGQTTGTPYEQYF
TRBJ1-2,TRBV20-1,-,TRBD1,TGCAGTGCTAGTCAGGGGGACTATGGCTACACCTTC,CSASQGDYGYTF
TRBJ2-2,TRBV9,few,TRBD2,TGTGCCAGCAGTCTTTGGGGAGGGGTGGTGAACACCGGGGAGCTGTTTTTT,CASSLWGGVVNTGELFF
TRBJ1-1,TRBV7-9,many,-,TGTGCCAGCAGCCCGTGGGATGAAGCTTTCTTT,CASSPWDEAFF
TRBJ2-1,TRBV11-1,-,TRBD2,TGTGCCAGCAGCTTAGCTAGCGGGGGGCTGAATGAGCAGTTCTTC,CASSLASGGLNEQFF
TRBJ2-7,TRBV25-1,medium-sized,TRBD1,TGTGGAGGGGTCCTTAGGACAGGGGCCGATGAGGAGCAGTACTTC,CGGVLRTGADEEQYF
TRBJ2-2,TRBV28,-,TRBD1,TGTGCCAGCAGTTCCAGGGGGACCGGGGAGCTGTTTTTT,CASSSRGTGELFF
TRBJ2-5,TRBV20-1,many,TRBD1,TGCAGTGCTAGAGATTGGACAGGGTTCCAAGAGACCCAGTACTTC,CSARDWTGFQETQYF
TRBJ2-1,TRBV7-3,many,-,TGTGCCAGCAGCACCGGGCTGTACAATGAGCAGTTCTTC,CASSTGLYNEQFF
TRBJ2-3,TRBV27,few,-,TGTGCCAGCATCACACCAACAGACACAGATACGCATTATTTT,CASITPTDTDTHYF
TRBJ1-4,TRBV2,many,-,TGTGCCAGCAGTGAATTCGATGTCAGGGCCCAGTTGAGGGCTAATGAAAAACTGTTTTTT,CASSEFDVRAQLRANEKLFF
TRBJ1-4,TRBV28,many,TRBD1,TGTGCCAGCAGTTTGGGACAGGGGGCTAATGAAAAACTGTTTTTT,CASSLGQGANEKLFF
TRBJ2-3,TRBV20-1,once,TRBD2,TGCAGTGCTAGGACTAGCGGGACAGATACGCAGTATTTT,CSARTSGTDTQYF
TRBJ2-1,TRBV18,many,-,TGTGCCAGCTCACCAGCAGAAGGGGACTTGCGCTCCTACAATGAGCAGTTCTTC,CASSPAEGDLRSYNEQFF
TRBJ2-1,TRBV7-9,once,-,TGTGCCAGCAGCTTTTGCGGTTACAATGAGCAGTTCTTC,CASSFCGYNEQFF
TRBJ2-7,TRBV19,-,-,TGTGCCAGTAGTCAGTATGACAGCGCGGCCTACGAGCAGTACTTC,CASSQYDSAAYEQYF
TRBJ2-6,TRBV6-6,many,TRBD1,TGTGCCAGCAGTTCACGGGACAGGGGTTTTTCTGAGGCCAACGTCCAGACTTTC,CASSSRDRGFSEANVQTF